The T cell receptor beta chain described here comes from a study of cytomegalovirus exposure and HLA in healthy donors (dated by TCRdb to 2016 to 2017). Background for the entire study: An earlier analysis of some 600 of the donors reported approximately 260 Gb of sequence data and 117 million unique TCR beta sequences obtained from roughly 170 million T cells. Across 300 to 500 genotyped donors of the cohort, an average of about 240,000 unique TCR beta nucleotide sequences per donor were sequenced, and roughly a sixth of those sequences were non-productive. Around 300 gigabases of sequencing data and tens of millions of unique TCR sequences were included in an early release covering roughly 600 HLA-typed donors. Because of strong linkage in the cohort, roughly five DR-DQ haplotypes were treated as single units for association and clustering. Among the 398 genotyped donors, approximately 81% belonged to the genetic ancestry cluster associated with self-reported Caucasian donors. The study used immunosequencing to profile the T cell repertoires of several hundred subjects and linked those repertoires to cytomegalovirus serostatus. A later genetic analysis used genome-wide SNP genotypes for about three fifths of the 666 donors, treating that subset as a discovery cohort. Class I and class II HLA loci were covered by the typing at four-digit resolution. The study combined high-throughput TCR immunosequencing, statistical association of individual TCRs with disease status, and machine learning to predict cytomegalovirus infection status. The study was designed to test whether signatures of past pathogen exposure could be identified by cataloging public T cell receptors. In addition to the first cohort of 666 subjects, a separate validation cohort of approximately 110 different subjects was used. Every repertoire in the discovery cohort had been generated on one and the same sequencing platform. Typing coverage varied by locus: 629-630 donors for A, B, C, DRB1 and DQB1; approximately 520 for DQA1; around 570 for DPA1; roughly 470 for DPB1. Donor age, sex, ethnicity and CMV serostatus were compiled alongside the repertoire data. A later analysis re-examined previously published TCR beta repertoires from 600 to 700 donors and added high-resolution HLA genotyping to investigate patterns of TCR occurrence. Rather than drawing on any new phenotypic data, the later analysis identified candidate immune exposures from TCR beta sequences and the way those sequences occurred across donors. To decide whether each TCR beta V gene segment behaved as functional or pseudogenic, an earlier analysis of fewer than 750 of the donors relied on high-throughput TCR beta sequencing. Broad study findings and their caveats: Several of the top co-occurrence clusters appeared to be linked to parvovirus B19, influenza, CMV and Epstein-Barr virus, according to a later analysis. A later genetic analysis reported fewer N-insertions in productive TCRs among donors in an Asian-associated ancestry cluster than the 666-donor mean. According to a later analysis, TCR association rates differed among HLA loci, with DRB1 alleles showing the most associated TCRs and HLA-C alleles showing the fewest. A later analysis associated about 18,000 TCR beta sequences with specific HLA alleles at a false discovery rate of 0.05. Because HLA typing was missing for some donors at each locus, association tests included only the typed subset. In a later genetic analysis, a missense DCLRE1C variant was associated with V-gene and J-gene trimming of TCR beta chains, and the association was replicated in an independent cohort. Because the 87-base-pair reads could not distinguish some IMGT-functional V segments, including TRBV6-2 and TRBV6-3, those segments were excluded. The authors suggested that the approach could potentially be generalized to other disease states and immunological phenotypes. In an earlier analysis of around 600 of the donors, most TCR beta V segments appeared in productive rearrangements about 87% or about 30% of the time, broadly matching IMGT annotations. According to a later analysis, most CMV-associated TCR beta chains appeared to be HLA-restricted, and the HLA associations seemed to be driven largely by CMV exposure. The sequencing pipeline was judged likely to have produced a cluster of highly shared sequence variants as a technical artifact. In both the original and validation cohorts, the classifier was reported to diagnose cytomegalovirus status with high specificity and sensitivity. Assigning TCR associations to individual alleles was difficult when HLA alleles, especially DR and DQ, strongly co-occurred. Linkage disequilibrium might explain the correlated functional status among segregating V segments, but an unknown experimental factor could not be excluded. The study listed 150 to 200 TCR beta chains as associated with cytomegalovirus. A further reported finding was that TCR beta sequences accurately predicted the HLA-A and HLA-B alleles for most subjects in the first cohort. In vitro tests confirmed that a few of the cytomegalovirus-associated TCR beta chains recognize cytomegalovirus antigens. Roughly uniform sequencing depth across donors was assumed in presence/absence analyses, although this assumption may not hold. About 17 rarely observed V segments, including chromosome 9 orphons, were excluded from the earlier analysis of several hundred of the donors because counts were too low. CMV serostatus was the only immune exposure information available for the cohort. The cohort was sequenced for TCR beta chains only, and without alpha or paired-chain data the features that could be detected were limited. A later analysis found that HLA-associated TCR beta chains were more clonally expanded and had lower generation probabilities than equally common non-associated chains. Across donors, most TCR sequences were observed very rarely, whereas some public TCRs were present in many individuals.

Library method: the immunoSEQ multiplex PCR assay. For the multiplex PCR, a mixture combining 60 forward primers for TCR Vbeta segments and 13 reverse primers for TCR Jbeta segments was used. The CDR3 region of rearranged TCR beta genes was amplified from genomic DNA with a multiplex PCR assay. Amplified TCR beta libraries were sequenced as 87-base-pair reads on the Illumina HiSeq System. The paper's data handling went like this. Across the 666 repertoires, a later analysis counted 60 million to 90 million unique TCR beta chains, 9.5 million to 12 million of which were shared by at least two donors. Raw reads were error-corrected and collapsed into unique sequences by a nearest-neighbor algorithm in which closely related sequences were merged to remove PCR and sequencing errors. V, D and J gene segments were assigned by aligning CDR3 sequences to IMGT reference sequences. For a sequence to be retained, a match of at least six nucleotides was required to both a V gene segment and a J gene segment. A rearrangement counted as productive if the CDR3 had no stop codons and remained in frame with V and J, and every other rearrangement counted as non-productive. CDR3 was defined by IMGT convention, running from the second conserved V-encoded cysteine to the conserved J-encoded phenylalanine. The earlier analysis of approximately 590 of the donors excluded any sequence lacking an unambiguous match to a single V gene segment. In an earlier analysis of some 590 of the donors, V segments were called functional above 56.7% productive rearrangements and were called segregating when the between-donor standard deviation exceeded 5%. A statistical classification framework was built for diagnosing cytomegalovirus status from the catalog of TCR beta chain sequences. In a later analysis, V and J genes were assigned by comparing TCR nucleotide sequences against IMGT/GENE-DB human TR gene sequences. In a later analysis, CDR3 sequences and most-parsimonious VDJ recombination scenarios were assigned using the TCRdist pipeline. A later analysis defined each TCR beta chain by its CDR3 amino acid sequence plus V-gene family, and excluded reads lacking a unique V-gene family. As a way to deal with suspected cross-contamination and a sequencing artifact, a later analysis dropped 640 or so nucleotide sequences that were highly shared and had low generation probability. A later analysis calculated a clonal expansion index for each public chain from normalized within-repertoire ranks of inferred template counts. In a later analysis, generation probabilities were computed using a VDJ recombination model fitted to out-of-frame rearrangements, and the results were checked against IGoR. In a later analysis, TCR-TCR, TCR-HLA and TCR-CMV co-occurrence was scored with hypergeometric tests, and a repertoire-size bias correction was applied to TCR pairs. To estimate false discovery rates, a later analysis permuted the HLA or CMV assignments 20 times. In a later analysis, co-occurring TCRs were grouped with DBSCAN, and TCRdist sequence similarity was added when clustering was performed within HLA-allele-positive subsets. Repertoires with fewer than 30,000 or more than 120,000 public chains, plus five repertoires with anomalous nucleotide sharing, were excluded from co-occurrence clustering. TCRdb took this table from immuneACCESS and kept in-frame rearrangements with V and J called. Such tables lack part of the clones; where checked against another copy, unresolved V genes explain under half of the gap, and the rest is unexplained. V, J and clone size reflect that table, while D and trimming were determined from the DNA. The sample has roughly 230,000 clones on record, roughly 73% of them singletons. Of the sample, roughly 0.45% is held by the ten largest clones.

Concerning this clone: Its antigen is still unknown. Per-base quality was not reported, and no clone a single base away is much larger than it.

In total, 600 or so healthy bone marrow donors made up the cohort. At the time of sampling, every cohort member was nominally healthy, though immune exposures that went unrecorded were likely present. The donor tested CMV seronegative, placing the donor among the 352 seronegative members of the cohort. A peripheral blood sample was provided by each donor, and peripheral blood mononuclear cells were used for TCR beta sequencing. The Qiagen DNeasy Blood Extraction Kit was used to extract genomic DNA from the blood cell samples. V lost 3 bases and J lost 10 bases; the stretch between them is 10 bases long. Taken from cysteine to phenylalanine, the CDR3 has 12 residues. CDR3 DNA only is kept here, 36 bases in frame from base 1. The germline V gene specifies MNHEY as CDR1 and SVGAGI as CDR2.

The chain is made from TRBV6-5 and TRBJ2-1; no D gene is confidently identified. This receptor was taken from a boy aged 5 to 17 in good health and CMV-seronegative. What was sequenced was PBMCs. The nucleotides are TGTGCCAGCAGTTATGGGTTGGGCGAGCAGTTCTTC. It encodes CASSYGLGEQFF.